Ten or more counts support the clone carrying this T cell receptor (beta chain). No antigen is known for it. This sample is part of a study of identical twins. Points from the study as a whole: Beta clonotypes that were abundant in cord blood contained fewer insertions, a pattern absent from memory repertoires.

A universal primer site was created by template switching, with the cDNA bearing unique molecular identifiers. TCRdb re-called the 5' RACE reads with MiXCR, one entry per CDR3 protein. The repertoire holds about 300,000 distinct CDR3 sequences, roughly an eighth seen once, with just over 7% in the top ten. With 4 bases removed from V and 2 bases from J, the gap between germline ends came to 7 bases. The CDR3 runs to 13 residues. These data also featured in a second study, about yellow fever vaccine responses in identical twins. This second report adds: As reported, the vaccine T cell response of twins seemed partly convergent and partly personalized.

V usage is TRBV12-3 or TRBV12-4 and J usage is TRBJ2-3; D is ambiguous. The receptor comes from a woman under 30 in good health. Sequencing was done on a sample of CD8+ T cells sorted from blood. The DNA for the CDR3 is TGTGCCAGCAGTTATGCGTACACAGATACGCAGTATTTT. Protein sequence: CASSYAYTDTQYF.